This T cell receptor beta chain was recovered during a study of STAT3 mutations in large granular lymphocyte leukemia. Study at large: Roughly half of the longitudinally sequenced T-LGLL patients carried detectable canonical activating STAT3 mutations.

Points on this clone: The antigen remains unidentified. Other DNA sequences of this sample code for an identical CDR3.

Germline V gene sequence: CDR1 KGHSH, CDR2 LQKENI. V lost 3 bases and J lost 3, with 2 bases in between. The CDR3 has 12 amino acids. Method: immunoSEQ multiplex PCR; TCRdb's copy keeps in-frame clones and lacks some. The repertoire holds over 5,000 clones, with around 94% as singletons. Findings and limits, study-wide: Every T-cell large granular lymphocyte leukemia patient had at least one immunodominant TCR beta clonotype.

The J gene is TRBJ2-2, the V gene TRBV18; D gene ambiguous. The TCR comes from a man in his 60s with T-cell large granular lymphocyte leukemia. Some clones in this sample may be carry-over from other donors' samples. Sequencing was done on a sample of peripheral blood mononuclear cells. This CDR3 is CASSPDTGELFF. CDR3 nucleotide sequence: TGTGCCAGCTCACCCGACACCGGGGAGCTGTTTTTT.